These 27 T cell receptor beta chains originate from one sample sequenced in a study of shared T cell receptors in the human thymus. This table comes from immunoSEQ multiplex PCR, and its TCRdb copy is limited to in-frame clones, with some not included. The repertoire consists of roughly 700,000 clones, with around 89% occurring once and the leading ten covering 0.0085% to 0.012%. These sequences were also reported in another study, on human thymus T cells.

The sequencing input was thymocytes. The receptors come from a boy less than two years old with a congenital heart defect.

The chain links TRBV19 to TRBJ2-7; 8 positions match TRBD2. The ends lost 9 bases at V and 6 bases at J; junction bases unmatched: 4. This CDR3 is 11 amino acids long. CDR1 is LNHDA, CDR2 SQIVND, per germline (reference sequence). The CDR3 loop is CASYSGTEQYF. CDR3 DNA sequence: TGTGCCAGCTATAGCGGGACCGAGCAGTACTTC.

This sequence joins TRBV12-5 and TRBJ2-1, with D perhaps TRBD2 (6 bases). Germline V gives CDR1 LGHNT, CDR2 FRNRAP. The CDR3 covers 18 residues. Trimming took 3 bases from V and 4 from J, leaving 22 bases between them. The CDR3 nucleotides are TGTGCTAGTGGTTTCTTCGGCTTCAGCGGGTCCCGTTACAATGAGCAGTTCTTC. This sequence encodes CASGFFGFSGSRYNEQFF.

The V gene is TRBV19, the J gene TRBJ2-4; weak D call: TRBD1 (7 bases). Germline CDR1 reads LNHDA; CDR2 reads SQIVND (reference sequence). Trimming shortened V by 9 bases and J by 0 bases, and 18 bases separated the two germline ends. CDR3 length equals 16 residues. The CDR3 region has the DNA TGTGCCAGCGCCTCGTCAGGGGGGTTAGCCAAAAACATTCAGTACTTC. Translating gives CASASSGGLAKNIQYF.

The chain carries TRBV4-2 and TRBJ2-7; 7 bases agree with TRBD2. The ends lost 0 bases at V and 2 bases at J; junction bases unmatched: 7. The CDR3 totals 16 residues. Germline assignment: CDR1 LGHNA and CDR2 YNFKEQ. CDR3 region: CASSQERETAPYEQYF. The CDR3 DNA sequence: TGTGCCAGCAGCCAAGAGCGGGAGACAGCCCCCTACGAGCAGTACTTC.

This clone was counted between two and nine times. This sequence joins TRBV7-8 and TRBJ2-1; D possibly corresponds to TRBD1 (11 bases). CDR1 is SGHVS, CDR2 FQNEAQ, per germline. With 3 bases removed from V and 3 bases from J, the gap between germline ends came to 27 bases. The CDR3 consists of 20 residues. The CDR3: CASSLVGQGGGLAVYNEQFF. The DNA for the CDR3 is TGTGCCAGCAGCTTGGTGGGACAGGGGGGCGGACTAGCGGTCTACAATGAGCAGTTCTTC.

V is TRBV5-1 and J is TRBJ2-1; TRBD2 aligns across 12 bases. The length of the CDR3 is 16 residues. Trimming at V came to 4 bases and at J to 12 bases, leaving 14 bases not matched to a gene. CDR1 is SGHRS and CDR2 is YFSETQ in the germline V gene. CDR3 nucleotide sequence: TGCGCCAGCAGCGGGGGGACTAGCGGGTCCTATATGGGGCAGTTCTTC. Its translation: CASSGGTSGSYMGQFF.

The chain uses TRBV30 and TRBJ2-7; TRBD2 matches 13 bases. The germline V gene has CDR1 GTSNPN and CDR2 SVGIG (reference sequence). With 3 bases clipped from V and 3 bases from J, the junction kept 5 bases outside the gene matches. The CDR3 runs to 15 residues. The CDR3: CAWSSTSGRGYEQYF. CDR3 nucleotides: TGTGCCTGGAGCTCCACTAGCGGGAGGGGCTACGAGCAGTACTTC.

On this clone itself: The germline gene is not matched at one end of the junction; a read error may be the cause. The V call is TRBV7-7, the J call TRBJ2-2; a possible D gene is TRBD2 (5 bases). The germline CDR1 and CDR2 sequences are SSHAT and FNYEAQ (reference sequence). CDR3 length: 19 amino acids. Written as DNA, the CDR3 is TGTGCTAGCAGCTTAGAGTTGATCGGGCGGGTACCAAGGGCCGGGGAGCTGTTTTTT. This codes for CASSLELIGRVPRAGELFF.

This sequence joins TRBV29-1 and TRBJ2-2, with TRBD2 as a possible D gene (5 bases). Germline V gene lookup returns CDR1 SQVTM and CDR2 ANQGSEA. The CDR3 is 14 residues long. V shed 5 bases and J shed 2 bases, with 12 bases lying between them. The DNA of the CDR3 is TGCAGCGTTTCCATCCGGGAAAACACCGGGGAGCTGTTTTTT. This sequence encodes CSVSIRENTGELFF.

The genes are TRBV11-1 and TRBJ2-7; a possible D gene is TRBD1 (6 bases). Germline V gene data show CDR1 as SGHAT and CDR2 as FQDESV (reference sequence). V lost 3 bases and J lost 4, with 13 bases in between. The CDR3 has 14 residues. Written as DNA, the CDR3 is TGTGCCAGCAGCTTCTGGGTGGACAGTTACGAGCAGTACTTC. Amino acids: CASSFWVDSYEQYF.

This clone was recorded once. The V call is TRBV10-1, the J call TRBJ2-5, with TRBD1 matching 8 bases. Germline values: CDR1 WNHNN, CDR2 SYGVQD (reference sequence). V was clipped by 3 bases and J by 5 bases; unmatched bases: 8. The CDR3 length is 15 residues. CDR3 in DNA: TGCGCCAGCAGTGACCCCGGGACAGGAAAGGAGACCCAGTACTTC. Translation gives CASSDPGTGKETQYF.

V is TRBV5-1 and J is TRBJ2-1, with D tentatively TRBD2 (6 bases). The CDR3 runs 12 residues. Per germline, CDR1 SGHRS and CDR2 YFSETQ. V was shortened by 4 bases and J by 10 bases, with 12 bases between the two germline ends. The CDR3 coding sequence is TGCGCCAGCAGCCCGGCGGGATTGGAGCAGTTCTTC. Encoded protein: CASSPAGLEQFF. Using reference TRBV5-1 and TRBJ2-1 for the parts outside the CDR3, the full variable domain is KAGVTQTPRYLIKTRGQQVTLSCSPISGHRSVSWYQQTPGQGLQFLFEYFSETQRNKGNFPGRFSGRQFSNSRSEMNVSTLELGDSALYLCASSPAGLEQFFGPGTRLTVL.

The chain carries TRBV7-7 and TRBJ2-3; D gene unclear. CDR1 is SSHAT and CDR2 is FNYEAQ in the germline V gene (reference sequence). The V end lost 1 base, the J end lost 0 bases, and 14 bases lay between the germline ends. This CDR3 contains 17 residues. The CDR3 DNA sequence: TGTGCCAGCAGCTTAGGTGGGTCTGGCGGAAGCACAGATACGCAGTATTTT. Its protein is CASSLGGSGGSTDTQYF.

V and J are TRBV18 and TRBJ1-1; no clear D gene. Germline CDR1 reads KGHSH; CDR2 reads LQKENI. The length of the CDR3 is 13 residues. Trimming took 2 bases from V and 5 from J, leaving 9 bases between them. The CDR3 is CASSPVSGTEAFF. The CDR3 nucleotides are TGTGCCAGCTCACCAGTGAGCGGTACTGAAGCTTTCTTT.

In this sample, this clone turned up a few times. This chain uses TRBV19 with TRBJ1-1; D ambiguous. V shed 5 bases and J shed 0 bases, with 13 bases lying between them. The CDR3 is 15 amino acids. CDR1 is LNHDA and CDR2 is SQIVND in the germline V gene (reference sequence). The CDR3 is CASSLGANVNTEAFF. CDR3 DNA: TGTGCCAGTAGTCTGGGCGCCAACGTGAACACTGAAGCTTTCTTT. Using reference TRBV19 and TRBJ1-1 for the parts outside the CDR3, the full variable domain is DGGITQSPKYLFRKEGQNVTLSCEQNLNHDAMYWYRQDPGQGLRLIYYSQIVNDFQKGDIAEGYSVSREKKESFPLTVTSAQKNPTAFYLCASSLGANVNTEAFFGQGTRLTVV.

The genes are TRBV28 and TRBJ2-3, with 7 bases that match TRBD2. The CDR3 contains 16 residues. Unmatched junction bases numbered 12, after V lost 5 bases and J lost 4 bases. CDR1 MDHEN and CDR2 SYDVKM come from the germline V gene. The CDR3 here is CASSPARLAVPDTQYF. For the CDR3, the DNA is TGTGCCAGCAGTCCCGCCCGGCTAGCGGTACCAGATACGCAGTATTTT.

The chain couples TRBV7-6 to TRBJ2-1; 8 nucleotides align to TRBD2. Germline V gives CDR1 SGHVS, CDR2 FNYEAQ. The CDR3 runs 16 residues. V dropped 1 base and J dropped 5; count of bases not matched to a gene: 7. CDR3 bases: TGTGCCAGCAGCTTAGGAGAGCGGGAGTACCACAATGAGCAGTTCTTC. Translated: CASSLGEREYHNEQFF.

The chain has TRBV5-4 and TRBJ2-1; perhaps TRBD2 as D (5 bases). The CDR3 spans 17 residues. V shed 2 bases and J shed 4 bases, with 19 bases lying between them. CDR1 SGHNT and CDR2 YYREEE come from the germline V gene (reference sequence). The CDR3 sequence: CASSLSLISEEYNEQFF. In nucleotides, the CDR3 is TGTGCCAGCAGCTTATCCCTTATTTCGGAGGAGTACAATGAGCAGTTCTTC. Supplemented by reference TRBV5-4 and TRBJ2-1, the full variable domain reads ETGVTQSPTHLIKTRGQQVTLRCSSQSGHNTVSWYQQALGQGPQFIFQYYREEENGRGNFPPRFSGLQFPNYSSELNVNALELDDSALYLCASSLSLISEEYNEQFFGPGTRLTVL.

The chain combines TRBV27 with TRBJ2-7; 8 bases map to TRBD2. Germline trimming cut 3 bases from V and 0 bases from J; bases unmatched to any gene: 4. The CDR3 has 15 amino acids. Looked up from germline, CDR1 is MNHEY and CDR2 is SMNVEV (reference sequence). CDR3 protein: CASSFGLASSYEQYF. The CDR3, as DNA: TGTGCCAGCAGTTTTGGACTAGCTAGCTCCTACGAGCAGTACTTC.

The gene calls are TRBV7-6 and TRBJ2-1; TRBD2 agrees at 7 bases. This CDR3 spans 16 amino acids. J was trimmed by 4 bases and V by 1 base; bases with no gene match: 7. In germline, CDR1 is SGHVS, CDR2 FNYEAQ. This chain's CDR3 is CASSLVGGRNYNEQFF. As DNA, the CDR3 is TGTGCCAGCAGCTTAGTCGGGGGGAGGAATTACAATGAGCAGTTCTTC.

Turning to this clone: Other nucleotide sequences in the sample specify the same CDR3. The CDR3 spells CAWSVRGLAGGHEQFF. As DNA, the CDR3 is TGTGCCTGGAGTGTACGGGGGCTAGCGGGAGGGCATGAGCAGTTCTTC. The V call is TRBV30, the J call TRBJ2-1; the match to TRBD2 covers 12 bases. Trimming at V came to 0 bases and at J to 8 bases, leaving 8 bases not matched to a gene. Germline CDR1 and CDR2: GTSNPN and SVGIG (reference sequence). This CDR3 contains 16 residues.

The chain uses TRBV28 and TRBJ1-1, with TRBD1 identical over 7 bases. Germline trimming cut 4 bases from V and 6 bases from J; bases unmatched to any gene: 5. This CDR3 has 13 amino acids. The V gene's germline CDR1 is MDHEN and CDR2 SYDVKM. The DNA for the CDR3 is TGTGCCAGCAGTTCCAAGCAGGGGGCTGAAGCTTTCTTT. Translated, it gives CASSSKQGAEAFF.

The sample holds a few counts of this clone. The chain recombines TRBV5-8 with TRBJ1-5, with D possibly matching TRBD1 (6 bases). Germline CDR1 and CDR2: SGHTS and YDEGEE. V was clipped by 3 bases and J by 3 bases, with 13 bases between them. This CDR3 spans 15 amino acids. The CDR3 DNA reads TGTGCCAGCAGCTCCTTAGGACAGTACAATCAGCCCCAGCATTTT. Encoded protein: CASSSLGQYNQPQHF.

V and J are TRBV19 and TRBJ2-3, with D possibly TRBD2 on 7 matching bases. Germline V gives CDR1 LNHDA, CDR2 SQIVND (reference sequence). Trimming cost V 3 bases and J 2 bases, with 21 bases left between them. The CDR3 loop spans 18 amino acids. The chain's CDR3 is CASSMAPRGADYTDTQYF. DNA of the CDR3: TGTGCCAGTAGTATGGCCCCCCGGGGGGCTGACTACACAGATACGCAGTATTTT.

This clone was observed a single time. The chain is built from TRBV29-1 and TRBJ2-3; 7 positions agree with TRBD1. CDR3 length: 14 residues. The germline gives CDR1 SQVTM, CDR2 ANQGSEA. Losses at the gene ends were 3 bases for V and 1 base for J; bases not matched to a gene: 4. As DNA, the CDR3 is TGCAGCGTTGACGGGCAGGGGGGCACAGATACGCAGTATTTT. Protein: CSVDGQGGTDTQYF.

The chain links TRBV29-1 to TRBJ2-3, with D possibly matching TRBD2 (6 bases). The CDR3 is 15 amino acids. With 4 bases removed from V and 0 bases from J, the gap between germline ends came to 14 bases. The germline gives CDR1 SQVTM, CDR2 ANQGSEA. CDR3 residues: CSVGRVDLSTDTQYF. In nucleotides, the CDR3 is TGCAGCGTTGGGAGGGTGGACCTAAGCACAGATACGCAGTATTTT.

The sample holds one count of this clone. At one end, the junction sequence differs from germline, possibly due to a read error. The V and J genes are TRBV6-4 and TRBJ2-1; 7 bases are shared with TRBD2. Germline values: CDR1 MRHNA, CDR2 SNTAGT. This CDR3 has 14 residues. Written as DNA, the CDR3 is TGTGCCAGCAAGCGGGGAGGTACCGACAATGAGAAGTTCTTC. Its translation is CASKRGGTDNEKFF.